These T cell receptor beta chains were read from a single sample in a study of CD8+ T cells in alopecia areata. The protocol was immunoSEQ multiplex PCR, while the TCRdb copy is restricted to in-frame clones and leaves out a portion. The sample lists under 150,000 clones, 62% occurring once. Input material: CD8+ T cells sorted from blood. The receptors shown here come from a human donor in good health. Each CDR3 is given with its conserved first and last residue. Each record gives: J gene, V gene, D gene, clone size, CDR3 protein, CDR3 DNA. The D gene is left open where the match is weak. Clone size appears in some rows only: once, few, many, or a class for an expanded clone.

TRBJ2-7 | TRBV29-1 | NA | NA | CSVEMVSAGEQYF | TGCAGCGTTGAAATGGTTAGTGCGGGTGAGCAGTACTTC
TRBJ1-5 | TRBV27 | NA | NA | CASSLSRVQPQHF | TGTGCCAGCAGTTTATCGAGGGTTCAGCCCCAGCATTTT
TRBJ2-3 | TRBV7-3 | NA | NA | CASSRNEADTQYF | TGTGCCAGCAGCCGAAATGAGGCAGATACGCAGTATTTT
TRBJ1-4 | TRBV7-9 | NA | NA | CASSLVVGEKLFF | TGTGCCAGCAGCTTAGTCGTGGGCGAAAAACTGTTTTTT
TRBJ1-2 | TRBV29-1 | NA | few | CSVERRDGYTF | TGCAGCGTTGAGCGCAGGGATGGCTACACCTTC
TRBJ1-2 | TRBV21-1 | NA | few | CASSKGDYGYTF | TGTGCCAGCAGCAAGGGGGACTATGGCTACACCTTC
TRBJ2-2 | TRBV7-9 | NA | NA | CASSLSNTGELFF | TGTGCCAGCAGCCTTAGTAACACCGGGGAGCTGTTTTTT
TRBJ2-7 | TRBV10-3 | NA | NA | CAIRKGTYYEQYF | TGTGCCATCAGAAAAGGGACCTACTACGAGCAGTACTTC
TRBJ2-2 | TRBV7-9 | NA | NA | CASSLDTGELFF | TGTGCCAGCAGCTTAGACACCGGGGAGCTGTTTTTT
TRBJ1-2 | TRBV29-1 | NA | NA | CSVEAYSGPGGYTF | TGCAGCGTTGAAGCCTATTCGGGTCCGGGGGGCTACACCTTC
TRBJ2-5 | TRBV6-5 | NA | NA | CASSLSQIQETQYF | TGTGCCAGCAGTTTATCACAGATCCAAGAGACCCAGTACTTC
TRBJ2-3 | TRBV1 | NA | NA | CTSSPGQGTDTQYF | TGCACCAGCAGCCCGGGACAGGGGACCGATACGCAGTATTTT